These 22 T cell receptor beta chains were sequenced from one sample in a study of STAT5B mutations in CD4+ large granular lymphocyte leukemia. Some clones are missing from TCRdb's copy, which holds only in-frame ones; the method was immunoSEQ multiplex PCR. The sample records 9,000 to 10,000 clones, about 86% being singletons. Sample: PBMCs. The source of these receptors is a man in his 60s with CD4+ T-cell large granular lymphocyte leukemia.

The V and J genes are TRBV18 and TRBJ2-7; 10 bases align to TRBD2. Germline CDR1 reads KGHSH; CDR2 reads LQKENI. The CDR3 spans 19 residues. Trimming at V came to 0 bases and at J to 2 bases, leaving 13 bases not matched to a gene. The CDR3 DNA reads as TGTGCCAGCTCACCACCCCCCGGACTAGCGGATTCTTCCACCTACGAGCAGTACTTC. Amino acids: CASSPPPGLADSSTYEQYF.

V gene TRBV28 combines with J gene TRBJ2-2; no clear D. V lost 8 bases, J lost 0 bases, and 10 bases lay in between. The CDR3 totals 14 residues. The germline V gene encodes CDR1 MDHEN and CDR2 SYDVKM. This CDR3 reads CASLAASNTGELFF. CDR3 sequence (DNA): TGTGCCAGCCTGGCGGCTTCGAACACCGGGGAGCTGTTTTTT. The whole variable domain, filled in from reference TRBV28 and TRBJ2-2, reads DVKVTQSSRYLVKRTGEKVFLECVQDMDHENMFWYRQDPGLGLRLIYFSYDVKMKEKGDIPEGYSVSREKKERFSLILESASTNQTSMYLCASLAASNTGELFFGEGSRLTVL.

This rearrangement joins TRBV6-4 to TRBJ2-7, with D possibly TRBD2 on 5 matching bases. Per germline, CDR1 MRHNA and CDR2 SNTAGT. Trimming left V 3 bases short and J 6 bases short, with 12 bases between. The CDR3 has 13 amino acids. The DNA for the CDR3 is TGTGCCAGCAGTGAACTAGTGGGTGGCGAGCAGTACTTC. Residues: CASSELVGGEQYF.

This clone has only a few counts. CDR3 coding DNA: TGTGCCAGCAGTCCTCTAGCGGGAGGTAACAATGAGCAGTTCTTC. The encoded protein is CASSPLAGGNNEQFF. The V gene is TRBV6-4, the J gene TRBJ2-1, with 11 bases fitting TRBD2. J gave up 5 bases and V 5 bases, and 5 bases lay outside the gene matches. Germline lookup yields CDR1 MRHNA and CDR2 SNTAGT. The CDR3 is 15 amino acids.

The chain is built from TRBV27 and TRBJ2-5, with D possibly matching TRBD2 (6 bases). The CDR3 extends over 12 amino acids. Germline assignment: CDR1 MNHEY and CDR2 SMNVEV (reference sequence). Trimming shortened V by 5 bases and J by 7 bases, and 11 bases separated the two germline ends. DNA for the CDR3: TGTGCCAGCAGTCCTTTGGGGGGGACCCAGTACTTC. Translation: CASSPLGGTQYF.

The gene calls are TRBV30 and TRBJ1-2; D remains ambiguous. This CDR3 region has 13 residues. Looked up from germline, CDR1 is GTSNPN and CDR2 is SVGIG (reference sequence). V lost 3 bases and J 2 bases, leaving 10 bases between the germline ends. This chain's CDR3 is CAWRGQSNYGYTF. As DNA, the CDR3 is TGTGCCTGGAGGGGCCAGTCCAACTATGGCTACACCTTC.

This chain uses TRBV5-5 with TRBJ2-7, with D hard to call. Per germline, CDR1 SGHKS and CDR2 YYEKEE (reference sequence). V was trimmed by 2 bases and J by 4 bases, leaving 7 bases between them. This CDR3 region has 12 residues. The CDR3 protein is CASSFGLYEQYF. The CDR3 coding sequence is TGTGCCAGCAGCTTCGGGTTATACGAGCAGTACTTC.

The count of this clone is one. CDR3 in DNA: TGTGCCAGCAGCCCCCAAACGATAGCGGGAGATACGCAGTATTTT. Encoded protein: CASSPQTIAGDTQYF. The rearrangement joins TRBV14 to TRBJ2-3, with 7 bases that match TRBD2. Germline CDR1 and CDR2: SGHDN and FVKESK. The junction had 9 bases not matched to a gene; V was cut back by 4 bases and J by 5 bases. The CDR3 is 15 amino acids.

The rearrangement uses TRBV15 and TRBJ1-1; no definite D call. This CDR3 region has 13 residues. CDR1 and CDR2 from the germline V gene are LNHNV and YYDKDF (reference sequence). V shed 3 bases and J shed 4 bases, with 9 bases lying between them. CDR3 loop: CATSSITSTEAFF. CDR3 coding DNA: TGTGCCACCAGCAGTATCACCAGCACTGAAGCTTTCTTT.

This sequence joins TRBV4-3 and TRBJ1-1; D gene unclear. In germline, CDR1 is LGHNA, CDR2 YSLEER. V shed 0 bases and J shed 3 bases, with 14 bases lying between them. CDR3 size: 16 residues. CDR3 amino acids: CASSQDRPLGYTEAFF. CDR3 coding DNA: TGCGCCAGCAGCCAAGATAGGCCCCTGGGGTACACTGAAGCTTTCTTT.

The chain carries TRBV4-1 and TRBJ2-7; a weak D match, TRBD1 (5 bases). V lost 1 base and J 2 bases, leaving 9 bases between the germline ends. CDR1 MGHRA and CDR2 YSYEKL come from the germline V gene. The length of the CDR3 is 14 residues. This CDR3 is CASSQGQLAYEQYF. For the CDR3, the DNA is TGCGCCAGCAGCCAAGGACAGCTCGCCTACGAGCAGTACTTC.

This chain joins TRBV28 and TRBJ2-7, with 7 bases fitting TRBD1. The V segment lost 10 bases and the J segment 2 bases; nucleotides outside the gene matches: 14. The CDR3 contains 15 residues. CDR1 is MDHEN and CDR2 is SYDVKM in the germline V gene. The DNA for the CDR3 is TGTGCCACCCGGGGACCTGGACAGGTAACCTACGAGCAGTACTTC. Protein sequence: CATRGPGQVTYEQYF.

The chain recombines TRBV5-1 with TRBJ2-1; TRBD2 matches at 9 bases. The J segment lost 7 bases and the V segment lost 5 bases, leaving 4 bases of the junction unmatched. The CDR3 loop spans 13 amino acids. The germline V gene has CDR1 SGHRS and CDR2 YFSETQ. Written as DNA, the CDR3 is TGCGCCAGCAGGGTAGCGGGAGTGAATGAGCAGTTCTTC. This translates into CASRVAGVNEQFF.

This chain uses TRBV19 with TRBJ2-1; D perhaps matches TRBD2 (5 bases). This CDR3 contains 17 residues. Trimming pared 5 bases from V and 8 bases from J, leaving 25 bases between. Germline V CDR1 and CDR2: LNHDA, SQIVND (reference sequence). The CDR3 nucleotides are TGTGCCAGTAGTGATCAAACGAGGGCAAAAGGTCTTCATGAGCAGTTCTTC. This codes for CASSDQTRAKGLHEQFF.

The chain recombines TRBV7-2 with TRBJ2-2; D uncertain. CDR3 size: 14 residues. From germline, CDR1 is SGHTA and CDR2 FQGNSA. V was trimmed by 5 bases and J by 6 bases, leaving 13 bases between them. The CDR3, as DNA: TGTGCCAGCAGCCCATCTTCGGTCGCCGGGGAGCTGTTTTTT. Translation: CASSPSSVAGELFF.

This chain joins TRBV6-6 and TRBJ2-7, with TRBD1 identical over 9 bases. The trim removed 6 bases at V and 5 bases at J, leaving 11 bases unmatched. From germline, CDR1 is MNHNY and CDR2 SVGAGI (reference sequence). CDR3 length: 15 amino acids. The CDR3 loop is CASSSLGQGYNEQYF. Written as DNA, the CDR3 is TGTGCCAGCAGCTCCTTGGGACAGGGCTACAACGAGCAGTACTTC.

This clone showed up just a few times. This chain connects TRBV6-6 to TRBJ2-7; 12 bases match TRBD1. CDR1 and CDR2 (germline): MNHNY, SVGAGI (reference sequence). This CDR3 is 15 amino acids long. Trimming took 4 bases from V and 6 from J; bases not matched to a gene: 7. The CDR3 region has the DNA TGTGCCAGCAGTTCCCCCGGGACAGGGGGCTCCGAGCAGTACTTC. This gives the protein CASSSPGTGGSEQYF.

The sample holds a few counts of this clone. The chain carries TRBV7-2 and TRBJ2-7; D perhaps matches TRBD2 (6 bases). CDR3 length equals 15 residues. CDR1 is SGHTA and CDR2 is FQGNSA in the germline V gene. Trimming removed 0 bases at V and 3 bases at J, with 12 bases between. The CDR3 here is CASSLAPEEGYEQYF. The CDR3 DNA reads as TGTGCCAGCAGCTTAGCGCCGGAGGAGGGCTACGAGCAGTACTTC.

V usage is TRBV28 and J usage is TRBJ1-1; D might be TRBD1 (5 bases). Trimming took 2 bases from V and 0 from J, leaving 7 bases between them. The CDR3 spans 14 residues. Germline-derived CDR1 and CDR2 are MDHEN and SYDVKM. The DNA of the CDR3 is TGTGCCAGCAGTTTAAGGGGTCTGAACACTGAAGCTTTCTTT. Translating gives CASSLRGLNTEAFF.

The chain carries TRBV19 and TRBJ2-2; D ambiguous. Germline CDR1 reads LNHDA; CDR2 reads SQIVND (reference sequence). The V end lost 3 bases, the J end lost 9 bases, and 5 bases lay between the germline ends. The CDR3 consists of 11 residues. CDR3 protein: CASSIGRELFF. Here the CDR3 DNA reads TGTGCCAGTAGTATCGGTAGGGAGCTGTTTTTT.

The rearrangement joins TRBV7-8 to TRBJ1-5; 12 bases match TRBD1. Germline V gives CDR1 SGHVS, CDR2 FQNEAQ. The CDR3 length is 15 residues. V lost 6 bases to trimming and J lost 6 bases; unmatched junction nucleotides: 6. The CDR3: CASRGDRGQGQPQHF. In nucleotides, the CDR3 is TGTGCCAGCAGGGGGGACAGGGGGCAAGGTCAGCCCCAGCATTTT. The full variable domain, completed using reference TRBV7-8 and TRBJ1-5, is GAGVSQSPRYKVAKRGQDVALRCDPISGHVSLFWYQQALGQGPEFLTYFQNEAQLDKSGLPSDRFFAERPEGSVSTLKIQRTQQEDSAVYLCASRGDRGQGQPQHFGDGTRLSIL.

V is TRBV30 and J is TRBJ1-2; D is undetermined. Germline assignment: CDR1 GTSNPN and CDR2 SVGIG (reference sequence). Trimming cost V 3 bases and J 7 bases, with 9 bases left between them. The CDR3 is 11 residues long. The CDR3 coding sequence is TGTGCCTGGAGCGGAGGATTTGGCTACACCTTC. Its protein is CAWSGGFGYTF.